These 25 T cell receptor beta chains share one sample of origin, sequenced in a study of tumor-infiltrating lymphocytes in primary liver carcinoma (dated by TCRdb to about 2017). Data came from an Illumina HiSeq 2500. TCRbeta-specific cDNA was reverse-transcribed from 500 ng total RNA using a constant-region primer and ProtoScript II reverse transcriptase. Three nested multiplex PCR rounds, following a slightly modified ARM-PCR procedure, were used to build the TCRbeta libraries. Each of the first two PCR rounds ran for approximately 11 cycles using multiplex TRBV1-TRBV30 forward primers together with a Cbeta reverse primer. TCRdb cleaned the public reads at Q25 with fastp, built clones with MiXCR and kept in-frame beta chains. One record per CDR3 amino acid sequence lists the most common genes and DNA. This sample holds some 110,000 distinct CDR3 sequences; around 60% were observed only once. The ten largest clones add up to about 8% of the sample.

Without any cell sorting, total RNA and DNA were co-extracted from 20-30 mg of bulk tissue using the AllPrep DNA/RNA mini kit. Sample: liver tumor tissue from sampling region 3. In light of the paper, this sample's cell subset or site label describes: tumor region T3, left-lateral pole. These receptors came from a woman in her fifties or sixties with primary liver carcinoma and hepatitis B virus infection.

A few counts support this clonotype. This chain uses TRBV7-9 with TRBJ2-7, with 10 bases identical to TRBD2. V lost 5 bases to trimming and J lost 6 bases; unmatched junction nucleotides: 4. The length of the CDR3 is 13 residues. Germline V gene lookup returns CDR1 SEHNR and CDR2 FQNEAQ (reference sequence). CDR3 bases: TGTGCCAGCAGCCATAGCGGGAGGCGCGAGCAGTACTTC. Its protein product is CASSHSGRREQYF.

About this clonotype: A much larger clone sits a single nucleotide away, making a read error possible. The chain links TRBV10-3 to TRBJ2-2, with 7 bases matching TRBD2. There are 14 residues in the CDR3. In germline, CDR1 is ENHRY, CDR2 SYGVKD. For the CDR3, the DNA is TGTACCACCAGCGGGAACTTAAACACCGGGGAGCTGTTTTTT. It specifies CTTSGNLNTGELFF.

A single count supports this clonotype. J is TRBJ2-3 and V is TRBV11-2; 11 positions match TRBD2. The germline gives CDR1 SGHAT, CDR2 FQNNGV. Trimming removed 4 bases from V and 8 bases from J; junction bases left unmatched: 17. The CDR3 sequence is 18 residues long. The CDR3 region has the DNA TGTGCCAGCAGCTCTCGGGCGGCTAGCGGGAGGACCGGGGGTACGCAGTATTTT. Its protein product is CASSSRAASGRTGGTQYF.

Points on this clonotype: The junction departs from the called germline gene at one end, perhaps through a read error. The chain employs TRBV11-3 and TRBJ2-7; 8 nucleotides agree with TRBD1. The germline V gene encodes CDR1 SGHNT and CDR2 YENEEA. The CDR3 contains 15 residues. The CDR3 reads CASSTGTGGNYEQYF. The CDR3 nucleotides are TGTGCCAGCAGCACCGGGACAGGTGGCAACTACGAACAGTACTTC.

As to this clonotype: A much larger clone sits a single nucleotide away, making a read error possible. The chain employs TRBV12-3 or TRBV12-4 and TRBJ2-7; TRBD1 aligns across 10 bases. The CDR3 length is 16 residues. CDR3 sequence reads: CASSFRDRGSSYEQCF. The CDR3 region has the DNA TGTGCCAGCAGTTTCCGGGACAGGGGCAGCTCCTACGAGCAGTGCTTC.

About this clonotype itself: One junction end disagrees with the germline gene, perhaps due to a read error. This rearrangement joins TRBV11-2 to TRBJ2-2; 7 bases are shared with TRBD2. The CDR3 loop spans 15 amino acids. The germline CDR1 and CDR2 sequences are SGHAT and FQNNGV. The CDR3 bases are TGTGCCATCAGCTTCGCGGGAGTGAACGCCGGGGAGCCGTTTTTT. It specifies CAISFAGVNAGEPFF.

This clonotype was picked up many times. The chain couples TRBV14 to TRBJ2-1; 11 bases are a match to TRBD2. Germline V gene lookup returns CDR1 SGHDN and CDR2 FVKESK. V trimming: 1 base; J trimming: 3 bases; junction bases outside the gene matches: 2. This CDR3 is built from 16 residues. The CDR3 loop is CASSQGLAGFYNEQFF. The CDR3 DNA sequence: TGTGCCAGCAGCCAAGGACTAGCGGGATTCTACAATGAGCAGTTCTTC.

Note on this clonotype: A junction end diverges from the germline sequence, so it may reflect a read error. The chain carries TRBV18 and TRBJ2-5; D is ambiguous. This CDR3 is built from 14 residues. Per the germline V gene, CDR1 is KGHSH and CDR2 is LQKENI. CDR3 sequence: CASTPPARQETQYF. In nucleotides, the CDR3 is TGTGCCAGCACACCACCGGCTAGACAAGAGACCCAGTACTTC.

The rearrangement links TRBV11-3 to TRBJ1-6; no reliable D call. This CDR3 has 10 amino acids. Germline V lookup: CDR1 SGHNT, CDR2 YENEEA. CDR3 in amino acids: CVWQVVTLHF. The CDR3 DNA follows: TGTGTCTGGCAAGTAGTCACCCTCCACTTT.

On this clonotype: A read error is possible here, since a much larger clone lies one base away. The chain combines TRBV7-8 with TRBJ2-3; 8 nucleotides match TRBD1. The CDR3 contains 15 residues. Germline V gene lookup returns CDR1 SGHVS and CDR2 FQNEAQ. As DNA, the CDR3 is TGTGCCAGCAGCTTCCCAGGGGGCTGGGCAGATAAGCAGTATTTT. As protein: CASSFPGGWADKQYF. The variable domain in full, completed from reference TRBV7-8 and TRBJ2-3, reads GAGVSQSPRYKVAKRGQDVALRCDPISGHVSLFWYQQALGQGPEFLTYFQNEAQLDKSGLPSDRFFAERPEGSVSTLKIQRTQQEDSAVYLCASSFPGGWADKQYFGPGTRLTVL.

Comments on this clonotype: This likely comes from a read error, as the CDR3 has no conserved phenylalanine or tryptophan at its end. The gene calls are TRBV4-1 and TRBJ1-6; D is unclear. Germline V lookup: CDR1 MGHRA, CDR2 YSYEKL. The CDR3 spans 13 residues. CDR3 in DNA: TGCGTCAGCAGCCAAGTAAGGGATTCACCCCTCCACATT. Protein product: CVSSQVRDSPLHI.

This clonotype was seen only once. Germline is not matched at one junction end, which may reflect a read error. The rearrangement links TRBV11-3 to TRBJ1-5; TRBD1 agrees at 8 bases. Looked up from germline, CDR1 is SGHNT and CDR2 is YENEEA. This CDR3 has 14 amino acids. The CDR3 sequence: CVSGPRTGYQPQHF. As DNA, the CDR3 is TGTGTCAGCGGCCCAAGGACAGGGTATCAGCCCCAGCATTTT.

The rearrangement links TRBV11-2 to TRBJ2-7; either TRBD1 or TRBD2 may fit D (5 bases each). The CDR3 runs 14 residues. Germline CDR1 reads SGHAT; CDR2 reads FQNNGV. V lost 6 bases and J 12 bases, leaving 24 bases between the germline ends. CDR3 sequence (DNA): TGTGCCAGCAGAAATCCGGGGCTAGCCTACGAGAGGTACTTC. Its translation is CASRNPGLAYERYF.

A note on this clonotype: A much bigger clone sits one base away, suggesting this may be a read error. This is likely a read error, given that the CDR3 carries no conserved phenylalanine or tryptophan at its end. The gene calls are TRBV5-5 and TRBJ2-2; D is perhaps TRBD2 (7 bases). The germline CDR1 and CDR2 sequences are SGHKS and YYEKEE (reference sequence). Trimming removed 2 bases at V and 7 bases at J, with 12 bases between. There are 14 residues in the CDR3. The CDR3, as DNA: TGTGCCAGCAGCTTCGGGGGGCTGGTCGGGGAGCTGTTTTCT. Translated: CASSFGGLVGELFS.

The chain links TRBV6-2 or TRBV6-3 to TRBJ2-7; 11 bases align to TRBD2. The ends lost 9 bases at V and 9 bases at J; junction bases unmatched: 16. The CDR3 runs 15 residues. Per germline, CDR1 MNHEY and CDR2 SVGEGT. DNA for the CDR3: TGTGCCAGTAGGGACGGGACTAGCGGCCCCTTCGTGCAGTACTTC. This sequence encodes CASRDGTSGPFVQYF.

The chain has TRBV5-6 and TRBJ2-7; TRBD2 agrees at 15 bases. This CDR3 is 16 amino acids long. Trimming removed 1 base from V and 7 bases from J; junction bases left unmatched: 6. Looked up from germline, CDR1 is SGHDT and CDR2 is YYEEEE. As DNA, the CDR3 is TGTGCCAGCAGCTTGTACGGACTAGCGGGAGGGGGGGAGCAGTACTTC. Its protein is CASSLYGLAGGGEQYF.

With regard to this clonotype: The junction departs from the called germline gene at one end, perhaps through a read error. The chain recombines TRBV11-2 with TRBJ2-5; 8 positions match TRBD2. The length of the CDR3 is 16 residues. In germline, CDR1 is SGHAT, CDR2 FQNNGV. In DNA form, the CDR3 reads TGTGCCAGCAGCTCCCGGACTAGCCGTTGGGCATCGACCCATTACTTC. Translation: CASSSRTSRWASTHYF.

This clonotype occurred a few times. The chain recombines TRBV11-2 with TRBJ2-5; 7 nucleotides match TRBD1. This CDR3 region has 14 residues. Germline V lookup: CDR1 SGHAT, CDR2 FQNNGV. The junction had 3 bases not matched to a gene; V was cut back by 4 bases and J by 1 base. The CDR3 sequence: CASSSGQPQETQYF. The CDR3 DNA follows: TGTGCCAGCAGCTCGGGACAGCCCCAAGAGACCCAGTACTTC.

The V and J genes are TRBV29-1 and TRBJ2-1; D remains ambiguous. The germline V gene encodes CDR1 SQVTM and CDR2 ANQGSEA. This CDR3 is 14 amino acids long. The ends were cut back, 4 bases at V and 8 bases at J, with 18 bases in the middle. CDR3 nucleotide sequence: TGCAGCGTTGCCGTGACCAGAGAACATGATGAGCAGTTCTTC. Its protein is CSVAVTREHDEQFF.

A remark on this clonotype: This may stem from a read error, because a much larger clone lies one nucleotide away. The chain combines TRBV5-1 with TRBJ1-2, with a possible D match to TRBD1 (5 bases). V was clipped by 5 bases and J by 9 bases, with 17 bases between them. Germline loops: CDR1 SGHRS, CDR2 YFSETQ. The CDR3 is 13 amino acids. The CDR3 sequence: CASRTGTGYSYTF. CDR3 nucleotide sequence: TGCGCCAGCAGAACCGGGACCGGGTATAGCTACACCTTC.

About this clonotype: Its ends do not fully match the called genes, so a read error is possible. This chain connects TRBV29-1 to TRBJ2-2; D possibly corresponds to TRBD2 (5 bases). The CDR3 is made up of 12 amino acids. The germline CDR1 and CDR2 sequences are SQVTM and ANQGSEA. CDR3 DNA sequence: TGTGGCGTTGAACTAGATACGAGGGAGCTGTTTTTT. It codes for CGVELDTRELFF.

Concerning this clonotype: The junction and the germline gene differ at one end; a read error may be behind it. The J gene is TRBJ2-2, the V gene TRBV11-3, with a tentative D call TRBD1 (6 bases). There are 16 residues in the CDR3. The germline V gene has CDR1 SGHNT and CDR2 YENEEA. The CDR3 protein is CASQRKDRLNSGELYF. The CDR3 nucleotides are TGTGCCAGCCAGAGGAAGGACAGACTAAACTCCGGGGAGCTGTATTTT.

This clonotype has just a few counts. A read error may produce the germline difference seen at one junction end. The CDR3 DNA reads TGTGCAAGGGCAAGCTCCTACAATGAGCAGCTCTTC. Encoded protein: CARASSYNEQLF. This sequence joins TRBV30 and TRBJ2-1, with D uncertain. Germline CDR1 GTSNPN, CDR2 SVGIG (reference sequence). The CDR3 spans 12 residues.

The chain links TRBV9 to TRBJ2-3; 10 bases map to TRBD2. The germline CDR1 and CDR2 sequences are SGDLS and YYNGEE. Losses at the gene ends were 0 bases for V and 0 bases for J; bases not matched to a gene: 7. The CDR3 contains 18 residues. CDR3 sequence reads: CASSVEAGGFTSTDTQYF. The CDR3 DNA reads as TGTGCCAGCAGCGTAGAAGCGGGAGGGTTCACTAGCACAGATACGCAGTATTTT.

The chain carries TRBV14 and TRBJ1-3; D gene ambiguous. Germline-derived CDR1 and CDR2 are SGHDN and FVKESK. The CDR3 is 16 residues long. The CDR3 nucleotides are TGTGTCGGCAGCCAAGTATCCAGGTTCTCTGGAAACACCATATATTTT. Amino acids: CVGSQVSRFSGNTIYF. Filled out from reference TRBV14 and TRBJ1-3, the complete variable domain reads EAGVTQFPSHSVIEKGQTVTLRCDPISGHDNLYWYRRVMGKEIKFLLHFVKESKQDESGMPNNRFLAERTGGTYSTLKVQPAELEDSGVYFCVGSQVSRFSGNTIYFGEGSWLTVV.